These T cell receptor beta chains were read from a single sample in a study of beta chain features in type 1 diabetes. Here immunoSEQ multiplex PCR was the method, and the copy in TCRdb shows in-frame clones only, minus some. The top ten clones hold roughly 0.13% of a sample with roughly 47,000 clones, around 45% of them seen once. The specimen sequenced was stem cell memory CD4+ T cells from blood. The receptor source for this set is a man aged 30 to 39 with type 1 diabetes. Each CDR3 is given with its conserved first and last residue. The order of the fields is clone size, J gene, V gene, D gene, CDR3 DNA, CDR3 protein. A D gene is named only where the DNA matches it firmly. The size of a clone is reported for some rows only, either as once, few or many, or as a class for expanded clones.

few | TRBJ2-7 | TRBV6-5 | - | TGTGCCAGCAGTTACCCGGGGTCGACCTACGAGCAGTACTTC | CASSYPGSTYEQYF
- | TRBJ2-7 | TRBV7-9 | - | TGTGCCAGCAGCCGCCTTGATCCGGGCGAGCAGTACTTC | CASSRLDPGEQYF
- | TRBJ2-7 | TRBV7-2 | - | TGTGCCAGCAGCTTAGACAGAAACGAGCAGTACTTC | CASSLDRNEQYF
- | TRBJ2-3 | TRBV20-1 | - | TGCAGTGTAAGTCCGGGAGATACGCAGTATTTT | CSVSPGDTQYF
- | TRBJ2-3 | TRBV7-8 | TRBD1 | TGTGCCAGCGACCCGGGACAGGGGGTGGACAGCACAGATACGCAGTATTTT | CASDPGQGVDSTDTQYF
- | TRBJ2-7 | TRBV18 | - | TGTGCCAGCTCACCACTTGGTGCGGGGACTTACTACGAGCAGTACTTC | CASSPLGAGTYYEQYF
- | TRBJ2-1 | TRBV7-9 | TRBD1 | TGTGCCAGCAGCCTCGACCCGGGACAGGGACCCAATGAGCAGTTCTTC | CASSLDPGQGPNEQFF
- | TRBJ2-5 | TRBV7-2 | TRBD2 | TGTGCCAGCAGTTTTACTAGCGGTAATTTAGAGACCCAGTACTTC | CASSFTSGNLETQYF
- | TRBJ2-2 | TRBV7-3 | - | TGTGCCAGCTCAATTAGCGGGAACACCGGGGAGCTGTTTTTT | CASSISGNTGELFF
few | TRBJ2-1 | TRBV5-8 | - | TGTGCCAGCAGCTTGCGTGAGGACAATGAGCAGTTCTTC | CASSLREDNEQFF
- | TRBJ1-1 | TRBV28 | - | TGTGCCACCCTGGCCCTCCCTGAAGCTTTCTTT | CATLALPEAFF
few | TRBJ1-3 | TRBV11-2 | - | TGTGCCAGCAGCTTAGCCGGGACTACTGGAAACACCATATATTTT | CASSLAGTTGNTIYF
few | TRBJ2-7 | TRBV29-1 | TRBD1 | TGCAGCGGGAGGACAGGAGTACTCGACGAGCAGTACTTC | CSGRTGVLDEQYF
few | TRBJ1-1 | TRBV6-6 | - | TGTGCCAGCAGTTCCTCCCGGGGGAACACTGAAGCTTTCTTT | CASSSSRGNTEAFF
- | TRBJ1-1 | TRBV6-1 | TRBD1 | TGTGCCAGCAGTGGGACAGGGGGCACTGAAGCTTTCTTT | CASSGTGGTEAFF
few | TRBJ2-1 | TRBV18 | - | TGTGCCAGCTCCCGACAGAGCTACAATGAGCAGTTCTTC | CASSRQSYNEQFF
- | TRBJ1-3 | TRBV7-2 | - | TGTGCCAGCAGCCTGGACAGCCTGTGGGGAAACACCATATATTTT | CASSLDSLWGNTIYF
few | TRBJ2-5 | TRBV5-6 | TRBD2 | TGTGCCAGCAGATGGCTAGCGGGAGGGACGGGTCAAGAGACCCAGTACTTC | CASRWLAGGTGQETQYF
few | TRBJ2-7 | TRBV28 | TRBD2 | TGTGCCAGCAGCCGTAATCCGGGACTAGCGGGATACGAGCAGTACTTC | CASSRNPGLAGYEQYF
- | TRBJ2-2 | TRBV5-1 | TRBD2 | TGCGCCAGCAGCTTTAGCGGGAGCGGAGGGACCGGGGAGCTGTTTTTT | CASSFSGSGGTGELFF